These 8 T cell receptor beta chains came from one sample sequenced in a study of blood T cell repertoires in COVID-19. The protocol was immunoSEQ multiplex PCR, while the TCRdb copy is restricted to in-frame clones and leaves out a portion. The top ten hold around 9.8% of the sample, which has some 130,000 clones, around 81% seen once. The sample was peripheral blood. The source of these receptors is a man aged 40-55 years with active or convalescent COVID-19.

This chain's CDR3 is CASRGEMNTEAFF. CDR3 DNA sequence: TGTGCCAGCAGGGGAGAGATGAACACTGAAGCTTTCTTT. The V gene is TRBV12-3 or TRBV12-4, the J gene TRBJ1-1; D unclear. With 6 bases removed from V and 0 bases from J, the gap between germline ends came to 8 bases. This CDR3 is 13 amino acids long.

Ten or more counts support this clone. The chain links TRBV6-4 to TRBJ2-3, with TRBD1 identical over 8 bases. With 0 bases clipped from V and 2 bases from J, the junction kept 4 bases outside the gene matches. Germline V gene lookup returns CDR1 MRHNA and CDR2 SNTAGT. This CDR3 has 16 residues. The CDR3 here is CASSDSRTGPTDTQYF. Written as DNA, the CDR3 is TGTGCCAGCAGTGACTCAAGGACAGGGCCCACAGATACGCAGTATTTT.

The J gene is TRBJ1-5, the V gene TRBV3-1 (or the pseudogene TRBV3-2); D uncertain. Germline CDR1 and CDR2: LGHDT and YNNKEL (reference sequence). The CDR3 has 14 residues. V gave up 6 bases and J gave up 4 bases, with 13 bases separating them. CDR3 sequence: CASSYSTGNQPQHF. The CDR3, as DNA: TGTGCCAGCAGTTACTCGACGGGGAATCAGCCCCAGCATTTT.

This rearrangement joins TRBV5-5 to TRBJ2-7, with 9 nucleotides matching TRBD1. The CDR3 has 15 residues. The germline gives CDR1 SGHKS, CDR2 YYEKEE (reference sequence). V shed 0 bases, J shed 5 bases, and the junction held 6 bases outside the gene matches. This chain's CDR3 is CASSLVGQGSDEQYF. The CDR3 DNA sequence: TGTGCCAGCAGCTTGGTAGGACAGGGGTCCGACGAGCAGTACTTC.

Points on this clone: It may be a read error: a sequence one base away is much more abundant. V and J are TRBV11-2 and TRBJ1-3; TRBD1 agrees at 7 bases. The germline CDR1 and CDR2 sequences are SGHAT and FQNNGV. The length of the CDR3 is 14 residues. This chain's CDR3 is CASSRTGSRNTIYF. Written as DNA, the CDR3 is TGTGCCAGCAGCAGGACAGGCTCTAGAAACACCATATATTTT.

This clone was detected once. The V call is TRBV12-3 or TRBV12-4, the J call TRBJ2-7, with a possible D match to TRBD2 (6 bases). This CDR3 contains 12 residues. Trimming took 6 bases from V and 9 from J, leaving 15 bases between them. As DNA, the CDR3 is TGTGCCAGCAGGACCCGCGCCGGGGGGCAGTACTTC. Its protein is CASRTRAGGQYF.

The J gene is TRBJ2-3, the V gene TRBV5-1, with D perhaps matching TRBD2 (5 bases). CDR3 size: 13 residues. The germline V and J ends were trimmed by 2 bases and 6 bases, with 10 bases remaining between them. The germline V gene encodes CDR1 SGHRS and CDR2 YFSETQ. CDR3 in amino acids: CASSLGSGDTQYF. CDR3 sequence (DNA): TGCGCCAGCAGCTTAGGTTCGGGGGATACGCAGTATTTT. The variable domain in full, with the rest retrieved from reference TRBV5-1 and TRBJ2-3, is KAGVTQTPRYLIKTRGQQVTLSCSPISGHRSVSWYQQTPGQGLQFLFEYFSETQRNKGNFPGRFSGRQFSNSRSEMNVSTLELGDSALYLCASSLGSGDTQYFGPGTRLTVL.

J is TRBJ1-3 and V is TRBV5-1; 9 bases line up with TRBD1. The CDR3 length is 15 residues. V trimming: 4 bases; J trimming: 4 bases; junction bases outside the gene matches: 6. Germline V gives CDR1 SGHRS, CDR2 YFSETQ. The CDR3 DNA follows: TGCGCCAGCAGCCTATGGACAGGGGAAGGAAACACCATATATTTT. This codes for CASSLWTGEGNTIYF. Based on the CDR3 plus reference TRBV5-1 and TRBJ1-3, the full variable domain is KAGVTQTPRYLIKTRGQQVTLSCSPISGHRSVSWYQQTPGQGLQFLFEYFSETQRNKGNFPGRFSGRQFSNSRSEMNVSTLELGDSALYLCASSLWTGEGNTIYFGEGSWLTVV.